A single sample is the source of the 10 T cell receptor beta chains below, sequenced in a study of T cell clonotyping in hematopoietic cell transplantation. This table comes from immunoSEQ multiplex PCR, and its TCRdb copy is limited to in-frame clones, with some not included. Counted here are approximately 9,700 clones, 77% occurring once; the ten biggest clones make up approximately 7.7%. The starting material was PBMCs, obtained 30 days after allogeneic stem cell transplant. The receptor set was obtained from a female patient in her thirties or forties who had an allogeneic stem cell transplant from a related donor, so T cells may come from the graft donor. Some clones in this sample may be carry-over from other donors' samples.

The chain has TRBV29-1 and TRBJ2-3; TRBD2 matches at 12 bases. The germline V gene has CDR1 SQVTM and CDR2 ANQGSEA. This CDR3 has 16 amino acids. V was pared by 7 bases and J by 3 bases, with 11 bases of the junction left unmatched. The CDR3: CSASKTGTSGTDTQYF. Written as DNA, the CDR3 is TGCAGCGCGTCGAAAACCGGGACTAGCGGGACAGATACGCAGTATTTT.

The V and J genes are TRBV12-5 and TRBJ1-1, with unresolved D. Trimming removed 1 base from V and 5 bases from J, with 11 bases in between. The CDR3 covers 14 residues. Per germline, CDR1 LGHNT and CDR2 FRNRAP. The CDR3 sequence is CASGLEPGKTEAFF. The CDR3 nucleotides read TGTGCTAGTGGTTTGGAACCAGGAAAAACTGAAGCTTTCTTT.

The CDR3 here is CASSLAWGQAYEQYF. CDR3 bases: TGTGCCAGCAGCTTAGCTTGGGGACAGGCTTACGAGCAGTACTTC. The chain recombines TRBV7-2 with TRBJ2-7; the match to TRBD1 covers 8 bases. This CDR3 is built from 15 residues. Germline lookup yields CDR1 SGHTA and CDR2 FQGNSA. The J segment lost 4 bases and the V segment lost 0 bases, leaving 5 bases of the junction unmatched.

Written as DNA, the CDR3 is TGCGCCAGCAGCCAAGAAGAAAGGCCAGGGGGCGGAGGCTACACCTTC. Residues: CASSQEERPGGGGYTF. This chain links TRBV4-3 with TRBJ1-2, with 8 bases aligning to TRBD1. Unmatched junction bases numbered 11, after V lost 0 bases and J lost 8 bases. The CDR3 contains 16 residues. In germline, CDR1 is LGHNA, CDR2 YSLEER.

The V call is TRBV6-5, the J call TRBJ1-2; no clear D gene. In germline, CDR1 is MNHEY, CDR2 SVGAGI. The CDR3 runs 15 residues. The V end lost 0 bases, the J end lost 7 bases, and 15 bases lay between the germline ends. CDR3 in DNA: TGTGCCAGCAGTTACTCTCAAGGCAGTAAGGTTGGCTACACCTTC. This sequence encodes CASSYSQGSKVGYTF.

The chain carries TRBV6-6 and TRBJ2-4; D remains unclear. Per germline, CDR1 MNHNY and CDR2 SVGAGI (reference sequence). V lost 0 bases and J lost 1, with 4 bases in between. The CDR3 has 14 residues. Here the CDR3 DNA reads TGTGCCAGCAGTTACTCTACCGCCAAAAACATTCAGTACTTC. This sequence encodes CASSYSTAKNIQYF.

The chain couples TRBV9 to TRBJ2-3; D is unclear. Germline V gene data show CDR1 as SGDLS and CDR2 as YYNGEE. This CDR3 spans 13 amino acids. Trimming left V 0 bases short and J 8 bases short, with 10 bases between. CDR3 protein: CASSVEEQATQYF. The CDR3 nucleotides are TGTGCCAGCAGCGTAGAGGAGCAGGCTACGCAGTATTTT. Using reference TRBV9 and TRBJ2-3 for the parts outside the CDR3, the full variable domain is DSGVTQTPKHLITATGQRVTLRCSPRSGDLSVYWYQQSLDQGLQFLIQYYNGEERAKGNILERFSAQQFPDLHSELNLSSLELGDSALYFCASSVEEQATQYFGPGTRLTVL.

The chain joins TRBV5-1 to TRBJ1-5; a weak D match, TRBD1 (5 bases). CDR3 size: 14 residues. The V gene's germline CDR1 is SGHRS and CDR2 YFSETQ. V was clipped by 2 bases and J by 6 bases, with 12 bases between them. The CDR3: CASSLWGEGQPQHF. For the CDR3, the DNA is TGCGCCAGCAGCTTATGGGGGGAGGGTCAGCCCCAGCATTTT.

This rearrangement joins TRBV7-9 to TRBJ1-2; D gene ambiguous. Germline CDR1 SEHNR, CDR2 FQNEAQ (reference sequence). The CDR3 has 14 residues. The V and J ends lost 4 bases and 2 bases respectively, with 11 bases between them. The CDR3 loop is CASSSTLGNYGYTF. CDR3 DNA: TGTGCCAGCAGCTCGACCTTGGGCAACTATGGCTACACCTTC.

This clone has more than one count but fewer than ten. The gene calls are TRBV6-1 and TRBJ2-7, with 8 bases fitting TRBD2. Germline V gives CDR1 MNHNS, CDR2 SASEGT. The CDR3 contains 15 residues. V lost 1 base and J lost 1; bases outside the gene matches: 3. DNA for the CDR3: TGTGCCAGCAGTGAAGACCTAGCGGGTTCCTACGAGCAGTACTTC. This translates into CASSEDLAGSYEQYF.